Below are 29 T cell receptor beta chains sequenced from a single sample in a study of CD39 and CD103 CD8 tumor-infiltrating T cells. Some clones are missing from TCRdb's copy, which holds only in-frame ones; the method was immunoSEQ multiplex PCR. The data contain more than 15,000 clones, about 93% of them singletons. The sequenced sample consisted of CD8+ T cells sorted from blood. As to subset: total memory CD8 T cells (CD45RA-CCR7+/-) from blood or uninvolved lymph node. These receptors were collected from a human donor with head and neck squamous cell carcinoma.

CDR3 residues: CSVLDRSQEKLFF. CDR3 DNA sequence: TGCAGCGTACTCGATCGATCCCAGGAAAAACTGTTTTTT. The V and J genes are TRBV29-1 and TRBJ1-4; no clear D gene. Germline loops: CDR1 SQVTM, CDR2 ANQGSEA. Trimming shortened V by 6 bases and J by 8 bases, and 16 bases separated the two germline ends. The CDR3 sequence is 13 residues long.

The chain has TRBV5-1 and TRBJ2-2, with D uncertain. Germline lookup yields CDR1 SGHRS and CDR2 YFSETQ. The CDR3 has 11 amino acids. V lost 7 bases, J lost 8 bases, and 9 bases lay in between. For the CDR3, the DNA is TGCGCCAGCCAATTCGGGGGGGAGCTGTTTTTT. Translated: CASQFGGELFF.

CDR3 protein: CASSPIDTLQETQYF. The CDR3 DNA reads as TGCGCCAGCAGTCCTATCGACACCCTCCAAGAGACCCAGTACTTC. The chain is built from TRBV4-1 and TRBJ2-5, with D unresolved. This CDR3 contains 15 residues. From germline, CDR1 is MGHRA and CDR2 YSYEKL. The V end lost 6 bases, the J end lost 1 base, and 15 bases lay between the germline ends.

The rearrangement uses TRBV30 and TRBJ2-1, with D perhaps TRBD1 or TRBD2 (6 bases each). With 5 bases removed from V and 0 bases from J, the gap between germline ends came to 8 bases. From germline, CDR1 is GTSNPN and CDR2 SVGIG (reference sequence). The CDR3 covers 13 residues. The CDR3 loop reads CAWGGLSYNEQFF. CDR3 DNA: TGTGCCTGGGGGGGGCTCTCCTACAATGAGCAGTTCTTC.

The chain recombines TRBV21-1 with TRBJ1-5; the table calls TRBD1, which could not be checked here. TRBV21-1 represents a pseudogene. This CDR3 has 16 residues. This chain's CDR3 is CASSKFGRGRDQPQHF. DNA for the CDR3: TGTGCCAGCAGCAAATTCGGCAGGGGGCGCGATCAGCCCCAGCATTTT.

This rearrangement joins TRBV7-8 to TRBJ1-5, with 11 nucleotides matching TRBD1. Germline trimming cut 5 bases from V and 6 bases from J; bases unmatched to any gene: 6. Per germline, CDR1 SGHVS and CDR2 FQNEAQ. The CDR3 runs 15 residues. CDR3 amino acids: CASSLRTGGVQPQHF. The CDR3 coding sequence is TGTGCCAGCAGCCTCCGGACAGGGGGCGTTCAGCCCCAGCATTTT.

This chain connects TRBV4-1 to TRBJ2-7, with 7 bases lining up with TRBD1. The CDR3 extends over 13 amino acids. Losses at the gene ends were 8 bases for V and 2 bases for J; bases not matched to a gene: 6. CDR1 and CDR2 from the germline V gene are MGHRA and YSYEKL. CDR3 in amino acids: CASSRDSTYEQYF. In nucleotides, the CDR3 is TGCGCCAGCTCCCGGGACAGCACCTACGAGCAGTACTTC.

This chain links TRBV7-2 with TRBJ1-1, with D uncertain. The CDR3 consists of 13 residues. Germline-derived CDR1 and CDR2 are SGHTA and FQGNSA. V lost 5 bases and J lost 2, with 9 bases in between. In nucleotides, the CDR3 is TGTGCCAGCAGCCCAACAGATAACACTGAAGCTTTCTTT. Translation: CASSPTDNTEAFF. The complete variable domain, with remaining parts taken from reference TRBV7-2 and TRBJ1-1, reads GAGVSQSPSNKVTEKGKDVELRCDPISGHTALYWYRQSLGQGLEFLIYFQGNSAPDKSGLPSDRFSAERTGGSVSTLTIQRTQQEDSAVYLCASSPTDNTEAFFGQGTRLTVV.

This clone is medium-sized in the sample. The rearrangement links TRBV30 to TRBJ1-1; 10 bases map to TRBD1. V was clipped by 2 bases and J by 11 bases; unmatched bases: 11. In germline, CDR1 is GTSNPN, CDR2 SVGIG (reference sequence). The CDR3 has 14 amino acids. CDR3 loop: CAWSTGTGDPAAFF. CDR3 DNA sequence: TGTGCCTGGAGTACCGGGACAGGGGACCCCGCCGCTTTCTTT.

This rearrangement joins TRBV5-1 to TRBJ2-3; TRBD2 agrees at 7 bases. Per germline, CDR1 SGHRS and CDR2 YFSETQ. After removal of 1 base from V and 5 bases from J, the junction contained 4 bases not matched to a gene. This CDR3 comprises 14 residues. CDR3 DNA: TGCGCCAGCAGCTTGTTATGGGAGGGAGATACGCAGTATTTT. It specifies CASSLLWEGDTQYF.

J is TRBJ2-7 and V is TRBV7-6, with D maybe TRBD2 (5 bases). In germline, CDR1 is SGHVS, CDR2 FNYEAQ. The CDR3 length is 15 residues. V was shortened by 1 base and J by 3 bases, with 13 bases between the two germline ends. CDR3 loop: CASSLEAGPGYEQYF. In DNA form, the CDR3 reads TGTGCCAGCAGCTTAGAGGCGGGCCCGGGCTACGAGCAGTACTTC.

The rearrangement links TRBV5-4 to TRBJ2-1, with a weak D call TRBD1 (6 bases). CDR1 and CDR2 (germline): SGHNT, YYREEE (reference sequence). The CDR3 loop spans 14 amino acids. V lost 0 bases, J lost 3 bases, and 7 bases lay in between. The CDR3 region has the DNA TGTGCCAGCAGCTTGGACAGGGACTACAATGAGCAGTTCTTC. Residues: CASSLDRDYNEQFF.

V and J are TRBV27 and TRBJ1-1, with D unclear. Trimming pared 1 base from V and 0 bases from J, leaving 3 bases between. The CDR3 is made up of 13 amino acids. CDR1 is MNHEY and CDR2 is SMNVEV in the germline V gene (reference sequence). The chain's CDR3 is CASSLLMNTEAFF. CDR3 bases: TGTGCCAGCAGTTTATTGATGAACACTGAAGCTTTCTTT.

The rearrangement joins TRBV27 to TRBJ1-6, with D unresolved. V was shortened by 5 bases and J by 6 bases, with 5 bases between the two germline ends. Germline CDR1 is MNHEY and CDR2 is SMNVEV (reference sequence). The CDR3 loop spans 12 amino acids. CDR3 sequence (DNA): TGTGCCAGCAGTCAGTCTAATTCACCCCTCCACTTT. It encodes CASSQSNSPLHF.

The chain couples TRBV5-8 to TRBJ2-7, with D perhaps TRBD1 (6 bases). V was pared by 3 bases and J by 2 bases, with 12 bases between. The CDR3 is 14 residues long. CDR1 and CDR2 (germline): SGHTS, YDEGEE. The CDR3 loop is CASSYRVLAYEQYF. The CDR3 nucleotides are TGTGCCAGCAGCTACAGGGTGTTGGCCTACGAGCAGTACTTC.

The V gene is TRBV11-2, the J gene TRBJ1-4; D perhaps matches TRBD1 (5 bases). The CDR3 is 15 residues long. Germline V gene sequence: CDR1 SGHAT, CDR2 FQNNGV. Trimming left V 1 base short and J 5 bases short, with 11 bases between. CDR3 bases: TGTGCCAGCAGCTTAGCAACAGGAGGGAATGAAAAACTGTTTTTT. It translates to CASSLATGGNEKLFF. The complete variable domain, with remaining parts taken from reference TRBV11-2 and TRBJ1-4, reads EAGVAQSPRYKIIEKRQSVAFWCNPISGHATLYWYQQILGQGPKLLIQFQNNGVVDDSQLPKDRFSAERLKGVDSTLKIQPAKLEDSAVYLCASSLATGGNEKLFFGSGTQLSVL.

The chain has TRBV7-9 and TRBJ2-1, with D unclear. V lost 1 base and J lost 6, with 4 bases in between. Germline-derived CDR1 and CDR2 are SEHNR and FQNEAQ (reference sequence). There are 12 residues in the CDR3. DNA for the CDR3: TGTGCCAGCAGCTTAGTCCTCAATGAGCAGTTCTTC. This translates into CASSLVLNEQFF.

The chain has TRBV29-1 and TRBJ2-3; D not resolved. Germline V gene lookup returns CDR1 SQVTM and CDR2 ANQGSEA. The CDR3 spans 17 residues. V lost 1 base to trimming and J lost 1 base, with 18 bases between them. The CDR3 reads CSVEGAQKPGGTDTQYF. CDR3 nucleotide sequence: TGCAGCGTTGAAGGGGCTCAGAAGCCAGGAGGCACAGATACGCAGTATTTT.

V usage is TRBV9 and J usage is TRBJ2-5, with TRBD2 identical over 8 bases. The germline CDR1 and CDR2 sequences are SGDLS and YYNGEE. Losses at the gene ends were 4 bases for V and 0 bases for J; bases not matched to a gene: 8. This CDR3 spans 16 amino acids. CDR3 sequence: CASSPGGYGDQETQYF. The CDR3 DNA sequence: TGTGCCAGCAGCCCGGGGGGGTATGGGGACCAAGAGACCCAGTACTTC.

This clone was seen only once. This rearrangement joins TRBV28 to TRBJ2-7; weak D call: TRBD1 (6 bases). The CDR3 spans 13 residues. V lost 4 bases, J lost 2 bases, and 9 bases lay in between. Germline V gives CDR1 MDHEN, CDR2 SYDVKM. The CDR3, as DNA: TGTGCCAGCAGTTCAAGACAGGCCTACGAGCAGTACTTC. This translates into CASSSRQAYEQYF.

The genes are TRBV7-9 and TRBJ2-3, with D perhaps TRBD2 (6 bases). This CDR3 is built from 17 residues. The germline V and J ends were trimmed by 2 bases and 0 bases, with 15 bases remaining between them. CDR1 is SEHNR, CDR2 FQNEAQ, per germline (reference sequence). The CDR3 DNA follows: TGTGCCAGCAGCTTAATAGGGGCCGGGAGTAGCACAGATACGCAGTATTTT. Protein product: CASSLIGAGSSTDTQYF.

V and J are TRBV6-1 and TRBJ2-7; weak D call: TRBD1 (6 bases). Germline-derived CDR1 and CDR2 are MNHNS and SASEGT. Trimming stripped 8 bases from V and 3 bases from J, with 11 bases between. This CDR3 is built from 12 residues. CDR3 DNA: TGTGCCAGCCTGGACAGTTTCTACGAGCAGTACTTC. It is translated as CASLDSFYEQYF.

Worth noting for this clone: Distinct nucleotide sequences in the sample also encode this CDR3. This chain connects TRBV2 to TRBJ2-7, with unresolved D. Germline V gene data show CDR1 as SNHLY and CDR2 as FYNNEI. This CDR3 is built from 11 residues. Trimming took off 3 bases at V and 2 bases at J, with 2 bases between the two ends. The CDR3 loop reads CASSETYEQYF. CDR3 DNA sequence: TGTGCCAGCAGTGAGACCTACGAGCAGTACTTC.

This chain joins TRBV27 and TRBJ2-3; D gene unclear. This CDR3 has 13 amino acids. Trimming shortened V by 2 bases and J by 0 bases, and 3 bases separated the two germline ends. CDR1 is MNHEY and CDR2 is SMNVEV in the germline V gene (reference sequence). CDR3 residues: CASSLISTDTQYF. The CDR3 DNA sequence: TGTGCCAGCAGTTTAATTAGCACAGATACGCAGTATTTT.

The chain carries TRBV19 and TRBJ2-1; 10 bases agree with TRBD2. The CDR3 has 17 residues. The V gene end was trimmed by 0 bases and the J gene end by 7 bases; junction bases not matched to a gene: 9. Germline V gene lookup returns CDR1 LNHDA and CDR2 SQIVND (reference sequence). The CDR3 bases are TGTGCCAGTAGTATAGATCCAGGAGCGGGGGGGCATAATGAGCAGTTCTTC. As protein: CASSIDPGAGGHNEQFF.

The chain links TRBV6-5 to TRBJ1-2; D may be TRBD1 (5 bases). The V end lost 0 bases, the J end lost 1 base, and 9 bases lay between the germline ends. This CDR3 region has 15 residues. Germline assignment: CDR1 MNHEY and CDR2 SVGAGI. The CDR3 is CASSYSLGGNYGYTF. CDR3 nucleotides: TGTGCCAGCAGTTACTCTCTTGGGGGTAACTATGGCTACACCTTC.

The V call is TRBV5-6, the J call TRBJ1-2; D is possibly TRBD1 (5 bases). The CDR3 runs to 15 residues. Trimming took off 4 bases at V and 3 bases at J, with 16 bases between the two ends. Germline CDR1 is SGHDT and CDR2 is YYEEEE. The DNA for the CDR3 is TGTGCCAGCAGCGAGGTGAGTCAGGGACACTATGGCTACACCTTC. The encoded protein is CASSEVSQGHYGYTF.

The chain carries TRBV6-5 and TRBJ2-1; D is perhaps TRBD2 (6 bases). CDR1 is MNHEY and CDR2 is SVGAGI in the germline V gene. V lost 6 bases and J lost 5, with 14 bases in between. The CDR3 has 14 amino acids. The CDR3: CASSGVEGDNEQFF. CDR3 bases: TGTGCCAGCAGCGGTGTGGAGGGAGACAATGAGCAGTTCTTC.

This sequence joins TRBV28 and TRBJ1-3, with no clear D. Trimming stripped 5 bases from V and 0 bases from J, with 14 bases between. Germline V gene data show CDR1 as MDHEN and CDR2 as SYDVKM. The CDR3 runs to 16 residues. The CDR3 DNA is TGTGCCAGCAGTCTCCGGGCATTTGACTCTGGAAACACCATATATTTT. It translates to CASSLRAFDSGNTIYF.